The source of this T cell receptor (beta chain) is a study of Ad26.COV2.S vaccination and SARS-CoV-2 variants. Study information: The donor participated in the COV1001 trial, in its Ad26.COV2.S arm. Study-wide findings and caveats: Vaccine recipients surpassed placebo recipients in spike-specific TCR breadth.

Stated treatment: some 20 received Ad26.COV2.S at low or high dose, single or two shots; five or six received placebo; per-sample allocation not given. All samples were drawn on day 63, counting from the first vaccine or placebo injection. Vaccination employed an Ad26 vector expressing the Wuhan-strain SARS-CoV-2 spike. The protocol was immunoSEQ multiplex PCR, while the TCRdb copy is restricted to in-frame clones and leaves out a portion. Among roughly 700,000 clones listed, 70% to 90% were seen once. Concerning this clone itself: Its antigen remains unknown.

Looked up from germline, CDR1 is LGHDT and CDR2 is YNNKEL (reference sequence). Losses at the gene ends were 0 bases for V and 6 bases for J; bases not matched to a gene: 8. The CDR3 extends over 16 amino acids. The chain uses TRBV3-1 (or the pseudogene TRBV3-2) and TRBJ2-7, with TRBD2 matching 10 bases. The clonotype was recovered from a person aged 18-65 years who received the Ad26.COV2.S COVID-19 vaccine or a placebo. Sequenced material: peripheral blood, taken in a trial of Ad26.COV2.S vaccine versus placebo. The chain's CDR3 is CASSQESTSGRGEQYF. CDR3 DNA: TGTGCCAGCAGCCAAGAATCCACAAGCGGGAGGGGCGAGCAGTACTTC.